This T cell receptor beta chain came from a study of T-cell reconstitution after alpha-beta-depleted transplantation in children. Study results and limitations: Approximately two months post-transplant, alpha-beta T cells reportedly originated from several hundred expanded graft clones. Newly made T cells mostly supplied T-cell counts and diversity one year after transplant. For some patients, TCRbeta diversity was high at day 60 because of recipient T cells and thymic progenitors that survived.

This clonotype appeared many times. The target antigen is unknown. Unique molecular identifiers were incorporated during preparation of the TCRbeta library. MiXCR, run by TCRdb on the PCR reads, gives a single entry per CDR3 protein. The repertoire has approximately 190,000 distinct CDR3 sequences, roughly 6.5% of them found once; the top ten carry just over 4.5%. Germline-derived CDR1 and CDR2 are DFQATT and SNEGSKA (reference sequence). The V segment lost 5 bases and the J segment 5 bases; nucleotides outside the gene matches: 5. CDR3 size: 12 residues. The sequencing used PBMCs, collected before TCRalphabeta/CD19-depleted stem cell transplant. The source of this sequence is a girl less than two years old with combined immunodeficiency, due to receive a stem cell transplant. The genes are TRBV20-1 and TRBJ1-1, with 7 bases that match TRBD1. CDR3 sequence reads: CSALTGVTEAFF. The DNA for the CDR3 is TGCAGTGCTTTAACAGGGGTGACTGAAGCTTTCTTT.